This is a list of T cell receptor beta chains from one sample in a study of blood T cell repertoires in COVID-19. Only in-frame clones appear in the TCRdb table, and some are missing; sequencing was by immunoSEQ multiplex PCR. The sample lists fewer than 250,000 clones; 80% to 90% were seen once. Specimen: peripheral blood. The receptors originated from a man between 50 and 59 years old with active or convalescent COVID-19. Each CDR3 is given with its conserved first and last residue. The D gene is left open where the match is weak. Clone size is stated in some rows and not others, as once, few, many or a class when expanded.

clone_size: NA
d_call: NA
v_call: TRBV27
j_call: TRBJ2-7
cdr3_aa: CASSLWGGAEQYF
cdr3_nt: TGTGCCAGCAGTTTATGGGGGGGCGCCGAGCAGTACTTC

clone_size: NA
d_call: NA
v_call: TRBV2
j_call: TRBJ1-2
cdr3_aa: CASSEIRGDGYTF
cdr3_nt: TGTGCCAGCAGTGAAATAAGGGGCGATGGCTACACCTTC

clone_size: once
d_call: TRBD1
v_call: TRBV5-1
j_call: TRBJ1-2
cdr3_aa: CASSLLLTGGNYGYTF
cdr3_nt: TGCGCCAGCAGCTTACTCCTTACAGGGGGCAACTATGGCTACACCTTC

clone_size: NA
d_call: NA
v_call: TRBV7-9
j_call: TRBJ1-2
cdr3_aa: CASSLVGVGSYGYTF
cdr3_nt: TGTGCCAGCAGCTTAGTTGGTGTGGGCAGCTATGGCTACACCTTC

clone_size: NA
d_call: TRBD2
v_call: TRBV6-1
j_call: TRBJ2-2
cdr3_aa: CASRVIQRGDGELFF
cdr3_nt: TGTGCCAGCAGAGTAATCCAGCGGGGAGACGGGGAGCTGTTTTTT

clone_size: NA
d_call: NA
v_call: TRBV18
j_call: TRBJ2-3
cdr3_aa: CASSRDTTDTQYF
cdr3_nt: TGTGCCAGCTCTCGGGACACCACAGATACGCAGTATTTT

clone_size: NA
d_call: NA
v_call: TRBV29-1
j_call: TRBJ1-1
cdr3_aa: CSVRNTENTEAFF
cdr3_nt: TGCAGCGTTCGAAACACAGAGAACACTGAAGCTTTCTTT

clone_size: once
d_call: TRBD2
v_call: TRBV19
j_call: TRBJ2-7
cdr3_aa: CASSTRTSGAYEQYF
cdr3_nt: TGTGCCAGTAGTACCCGGACTAGCGGGGCCTACGAGCAGTACTTC

clone_size: NA
d_call: TRBD2
v_call: TRBV18
j_call: TRBJ2-3
cdr3_aa: CASSPSQRGSTDTQYF
cdr3_nt: TGTGCCAGCTCACCATCCCAGCGGGGGAGCACAGATACGCAGTATTTT

clone_size: NA
d_call: NA
v_call: TRBV27
j_call: TRBJ1-3
cdr3_aa: CASSPGHLGNTIYF
cdr3_nt: TGTGCCAGCAGCCCGGGACACCTTGGAAACACCATATATTTT

clone_size: NA
d_call: NA
v_call: TRBV29-1
j_call: TRBJ2-1
cdr3_aa: CSVQGSYNEQFF
cdr3_nt: TGCAGCGTGCAGGGATCATACAATGAGCAGTTCTTC

clone_size: NA
d_call: NA
v_call: TRBV7-6
j_call: TRBJ1-3
cdr3_aa: CASSSFLGSAGRNTIYF
cdr3_nt: TGTGCCAGCAGCTCATTCCTCGGATCTGCAGGGAGAAACACCATATATTTT

clone_size: NA
d_call: TRBD2
v_call: TRBV28
j_call: TRBJ2-1
cdr3_aa: CASSLGLAAHPQQFF
cdr3_nt: TGTGCCAGCAGTTTAGGGCTAGCGGCCCACCCCCAGCAGTTCTTC

clone_size: NA
d_call: TRBD1
v_call: TRBV9
j_call: TRBJ1-1
cdr3_aa: CASSAQGMADTEAFF
cdr3_nt: TGTGCCAGCAGCGCACAGGGGATGGCGGACACTGAAGCTTTCTTT

clone_size: NA
d_call: NA
v_call: TRBV19
j_call: TRBJ1-6
cdr3_aa: CASRPHSGQGINSPLHF
cdr3_nt: TGTGCCAGTAGACCCCACTCCGGGCAGGGAATTAATTCACCCCTCCACTTT

clone_size: NA
d_call: NA
v_call: TRBV5-4
j_call: TRBJ2-3
cdr3_aa: CASSLERATSTDTQYF
cdr3_nt: TGTGCCAGCAGCTTGGAAAGAGCAACTAGCACAGATACGCAGTATTTT

clone_size: NA
d_call: NA
v_call: TRBV4-1
j_call: TRBJ2-1
cdr3_aa: CASSQAGSANNEQFF
cdr3_nt: TGCGCCAGCAGCCAAGCGGGTAGCGCCAACAATGAGCAGTTCTTC

clone_size: few
d_call: TRBD1
v_call: TRBV7-9
j_call: TRBJ2-5
cdr3_aa: CASSPVTGGKETQYF
cdr3_nt: TGTGCCAGCAGCCCAGTGACAGGGGGAAAGGAGACCCAGTACTTC

clone_size: NA
d_call: TRBD2
v_call: TRBV3-1/TRBV3-2
j_call: TRBJ2-5
cdr3_aa: CASSPRWGSGRYETQYF
cdr3_nt: TGTGCCAGCAGCCCCCGGTGGGGTAGCGGGAGATACGAGACCCAGTACTTC

clone_size: NA
d_call: NA
v_call: TRBV5-1
j_call: TRBJ1-6
cdr3_aa: CASSPRGGGTLSPLHF
cdr3_nt: TGCGCCAGCAGCCCCCGCGGTGGAGGGACCCTTTCACCCCTCCACTTT

clone_size: NA
d_call: TRBD1
v_call: TRBV5-1
j_call: TRBJ1-5
cdr3_aa: CASSDTGGWGQPQHF
cdr3_nt: TGCGCCAGCAGCGATACAGGGGGATGGGGGCAGCCCCAGCATTTT

clone_size: NA
d_call: NA
v_call: TRBV18
j_call: TRBJ1-1
cdr3_aa: CASSHPQGTEAFF
cdr3_nt: TGTGCCAGCTCCCATCCCCAGGGGACTGAAGCTTTCTTT

clone_size: NA
d_call: NA
v_call: TRBV15
j_call: TRBJ2-7
cdr3_aa: CATSSRGDSREQYF
cdr3_nt: TGTGCCACCAGCTCCCGAGGGGACTCTCGGGAGCAGTACTTC

clone_size: NA
d_call: NA
v_call: TRBV27
j_call: TRBJ2-3
cdr3_aa: CASSFGGWDTQYF
cdr3_nt: TGTGCCAGCAGTTTCGGCGGGTGGGATACGCAGTATTTT

clone_size: NA
d_call: NA
v_call: TRBV9
j_call: TRBJ1-1
cdr3_aa: CASSGGGYMNTEAFF
cdr3_nt: TGTGCCAGCAGCGGAGGGGGTTATATGAACACTGAAGCTTTCTTT

clone_size: NA
d_call: NA
v_call: TRBV3-1/TRBV3-2
j_call: TRBJ2-2
cdr3_aa: CASSQNPANTGELFF
cdr3_nt: TGTGCCAGCAGTCAGAATCCAGCGAACACCGGGGAGCTGTTTTTT

clone_size: NA
d_call: NA
v_call: TRBV6-1
j_call: TRBJ1-1
cdr3_aa: CASNPGFSEAFF
cdr3_nt: TGTGCCAGCAATCCGGGTTTTTCTGAAGCTTTCTTT

clone_size: NA
d_call: NA
v_call: TRBV5-5
j_call: TRBJ2-5
cdr3_aa: CASSLAGMYQETQYF
cdr3_nt: TGTGCCAGCAGCTTGGCGGGGATGTACCAAGAGACCCAGTACTTC

clone_size: NA
d_call: NA
v_call: TRBV6-2/TRBV6-3
j_call: TRBJ2-3
cdr3_aa: CASSSTTPFSTDTQYF
cdr3_nt: TGTGCCAGCAGTTCAACCACACCCTTCAGCACAGATACGCAGTATTTT

clone_size: NA
d_call: NA
v_call: TRBV9
j_call: TRBJ2-3
cdr3_aa: CASVLPLDTQYF
cdr3_nt: TGTGCCAGCGTTCTCCCTTTAGATACGCAGTATTTT

clone_size: NA
d_call: TRBD1
v_call: TRBV7-6
j_call: TRBJ2-5
cdr3_aa: CASSLVVRTGQETQYF
cdr3_nt: TGTGCCAGCAGCTTAGTGGTCCGGACAGGCCAAGAGACCCAGTACTTC

clone_size: NA
d_call: NA
v_call: TRBV7-3
j_call: TRBJ2-1
cdr3_aa: CASSPLRGSNEQFF
cdr3_nt: TGTGCCAGCAGCCCTCTTCGAGGGAGCAATGAGCAGTTCTTC

clone_size: NA
d_call: NA
v_call: TRBV21-1
j_call: TRBJ2-7
cdr3_aa: CASTRDRGYEQYF
cdr3_nt: TGTGCCTCTACCCGGGACAGGGGTTACGAGCAGTACTTC

clone_size: once
d_call: NA
v_call: TRBV7-2
j_call: TRBJ2-4
cdr3_aa: CASSGRVAGTKNIQYF
cdr3_nt: TGTGCCAGCAGCGGCCGGGTAGCCGGGACCAAAAACATTCAGTACTTC

clone_size: NA
d_call: TRBD2
v_call: TRBV5-1
j_call: TRBJ2-3
cdr3_aa: CASAGGIGTDTQYF
cdr3_nt: TGCGCCAGCGCGGGGGGGATAGGCACAGATACGCAGTATTTT

clone_size: NA
d_call: NA
v_call: TRBV7-2
j_call: TRBJ2-2
cdr3_aa: CASSLTGIGELFF
cdr3_nt: TGTGCCAGCAGCCTCACAGGGATCGGGGAGCTGTTTTTT

clone_size: once
d_call: TRBD1
v_call: TRBV19
j_call: TRBJ1-2
cdr3_aa: CASSTGTGGTNYGYTF
cdr3_nt: TGTGCCAGTAGCACCGGGACAGGGGGAACTAACTATGGCTACACCTTC

clone_size: NA
d_call: NA
v_call: TRBV4-2
j_call: TRBJ1-5
cdr3_aa: CASSREQNQPQHF
cdr3_nt: TGTGCCAGCAGCCGTGAACAAAATCAGCCCCAGCATTTT

clone_size: NA
d_call: NA
v_call: TRBV6-2/TRBV6-3
j_call: TRBJ1-2
cdr3_aa: CASSYPAYYGYTF
cdr3_nt: TGTGCCAGCAGTTACCCTGCCTATTATGGCTACACCTTC

clone_size: NA
d_call: NA
v_call: TRBV11-2
j_call: TRBJ2-1
cdr3_aa: CASSLEGLDEQFF
cdr3_nt: TGTGCCAGCAGCTTAGAGGGCCTGGATGAGCAGTTCTTC

clone_size: once
d_call: TRBD1
v_call: TRBV5-1
j_call: TRBJ2-7
cdr3_aa: CASSSAGTGAYEQYF
cdr3_nt: TGCGCCAGCAGTTCCGCGGGGACAGGGGCCTACGAGCAGTACTTC

clone_size: NA
d_call: TRBD2
v_call: TRBV30
j_call: TRBJ2-7
cdr3_aa: CAFLQVASGKVYEQYF
cdr3_nt: TGTGCCTTTCTACAGGTCGCTAGCGGGAAGGTTTACGAGCAGTACTTC

clone_size: NA
d_call: NA
v_call: TRBV4-1
j_call: TRBJ1-5
cdr3_aa: CASSQGAEIRQPQHF
cdr3_nt: TGCGCCAGCAGCCAAGGAGCCGAGATTAGACAGCCCCAGCATTTT

clone_size: NA
d_call: NA
v_call: TRBV15
j_call: TRBJ1-4
cdr3_aa: CATSRGQQNEKLFF
cdr3_nt: TGTGCCACCAGCAGAGGACAGCAAAATGAAAAACTGTTTTTT

clone_size: NA
d_call: TRBD1
v_call: TRBV18
j_call: TRBJ1-2
cdr3_aa: CASSPPIRTGTRGTF
cdr3_nt: TGTGCCAGCTCACCACCAATCAGGACAGGGACCCGGGGGACCTTC

clone_size: NA
d_call: NA
v_call: TRBV15
j_call: TRBJ2-5
cdr3_aa: CATSRDLLSGRETQYF
cdr3_nt: TGTGCCACCAGCAGAGATCTGTTGTCGGGTCGGGAGACCCAGTACTTC

clone_size: NA
d_call: NA
v_call: TRBV6-2/TRBV6-3
j_call: TRBJ1-5
cdr3_aa: CASSHRDNSNQPQHF
cdr3_nt: TGTGCCAGCAGTCACCGGGACAACAGCAATCAGCCCCAGCATTTT

clone_size: NA
d_call: NA
v_call: TRBV9
j_call: TRBJ2-7
cdr3_aa: CASTPGQTGEQYF
cdr3_nt: TGTGCCAGCACCCCAGGACAGACGGGTGAGCAGTACTTC

clone_size: NA
d_call: NA
v_call: TRBV7-9
j_call: TRBJ2-1
cdr3_aa: CASSEDWVFLDNEQFF
cdr3_nt: TGTGCCAGCAGCGAGGATTGGGTTTTTCTTGACAATGAGCAGTTCTTC

clone_size: NA
d_call: NA
v_call: TRBV6-2/TRBV6-3
j_call: TRBJ2-1
cdr3_aa: CASSTPGSRLSYNEQFF
cdr3_nt: TGTGCCAGCAGTACTCCGGGATCCAGACTATCCTACAATGAGCAGTTCTTC

clone_size: NA
d_call: NA
v_call: TRBV7-9
j_call: TRBJ2-1
cdr3_aa: CASSLVEASSYNEQFF
cdr3_nt: TGTGCCAGCAGCTTAGTAGAGGCGAGCTCCTACAATGAGCAGTTCTTC

clone_size: NA
d_call: NA
v_call: TRBV10-2
j_call: TRBJ1-4
cdr3_aa: CASSEVSEKLFF
cdr3_nt: TGCGCCAGCAGTGAGGTTTCGGAAAAACTGTTTTTT

clone_size: NA
d_call: NA
v_call: TRBV5-1
j_call: TRBJ1-1
cdr3_aa: CASSLRGGFTEAFF
cdr3_nt: TGCGCCAGCAGCTTGCGCGGGGGTTTCACTGAAGCTTTCTTT

clone_size: NA
d_call: TRBD1
v_call: TRBV5-1
j_call: TRBJ1-1
cdr3_aa: CASSSTGDEAFF
cdr3_nt: TGCGCCAGCAGTTCTACAGGGGATGAAGCTTTCTTT

clone_size: once
d_call: NA
v_call: TRBV6-5
j_call: TRBJ2-7
cdr3_aa: CASSRGTGYYEQYF
cdr3_nt: TGTGCCAGCAGTCGCGGGACTGGTTACTACGAGCAGTACTTC

clone_size: NA
d_call: TRBD2
v_call: TRBV14
j_call: TRBJ2-2
cdr3_aa: CASSLDFRLAGVDGELFF
cdr3_nt: TGTGCCAGCAGCCTAGATTTTCGACTAGCGGGAGTGGACGGGGAGCTGTTTTTT

clone_size: NA
d_call: TRBD1
v_call: TRBV6-5
j_call: TRBJ2-7
cdr3_aa: CASSQPGQASYEQYF
cdr3_nt: TGTGCCAGCAGTCAACCGGGACAGGCCTCCTACGAGCAGTACTTC